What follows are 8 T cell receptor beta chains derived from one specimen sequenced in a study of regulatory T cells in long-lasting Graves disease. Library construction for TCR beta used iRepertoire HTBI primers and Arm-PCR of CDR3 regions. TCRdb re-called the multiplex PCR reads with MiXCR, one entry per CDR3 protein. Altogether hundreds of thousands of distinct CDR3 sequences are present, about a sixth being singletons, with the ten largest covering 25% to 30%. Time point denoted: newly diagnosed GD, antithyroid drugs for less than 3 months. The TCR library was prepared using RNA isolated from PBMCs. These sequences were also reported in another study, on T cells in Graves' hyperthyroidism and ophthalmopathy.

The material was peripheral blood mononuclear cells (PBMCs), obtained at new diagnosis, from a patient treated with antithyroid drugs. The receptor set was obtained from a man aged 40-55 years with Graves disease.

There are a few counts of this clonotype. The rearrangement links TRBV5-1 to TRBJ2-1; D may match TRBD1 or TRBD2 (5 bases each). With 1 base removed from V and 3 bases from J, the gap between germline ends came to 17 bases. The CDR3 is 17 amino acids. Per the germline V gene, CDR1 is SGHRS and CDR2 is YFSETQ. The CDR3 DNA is TGCGCCAGCAGCTTGAGTTCCCGAGGGACGGGCTACAATGAGCAGTTCTTC. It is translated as CASSLSSRGTGYNEQFF.

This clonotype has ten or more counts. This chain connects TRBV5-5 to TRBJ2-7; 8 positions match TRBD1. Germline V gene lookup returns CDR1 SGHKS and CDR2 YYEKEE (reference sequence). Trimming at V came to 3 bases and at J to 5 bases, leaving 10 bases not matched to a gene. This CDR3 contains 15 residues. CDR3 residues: CASSYPWTGRNEQYF. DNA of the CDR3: TGTGCCAGCAGCTACCCCTGGACAGGGAGGAACGAGCAGTACTTC.

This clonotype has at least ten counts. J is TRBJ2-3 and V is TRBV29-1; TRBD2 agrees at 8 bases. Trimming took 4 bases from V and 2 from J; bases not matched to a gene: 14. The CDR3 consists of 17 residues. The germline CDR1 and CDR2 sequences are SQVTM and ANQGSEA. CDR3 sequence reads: CSVVPGLVFVHTDTQYF. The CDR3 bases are TGCAGCGTTGTGCCGGGACTAGTGTTTGTCCACACAGATACGCAGTATTTT.

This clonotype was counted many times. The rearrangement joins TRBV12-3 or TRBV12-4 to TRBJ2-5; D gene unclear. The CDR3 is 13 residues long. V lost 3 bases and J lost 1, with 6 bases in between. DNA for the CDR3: TGTGCCAGCAGTTTTTGGGCCCAAGAGACCCAGTACTTC. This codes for CASSFWAQETQYF.

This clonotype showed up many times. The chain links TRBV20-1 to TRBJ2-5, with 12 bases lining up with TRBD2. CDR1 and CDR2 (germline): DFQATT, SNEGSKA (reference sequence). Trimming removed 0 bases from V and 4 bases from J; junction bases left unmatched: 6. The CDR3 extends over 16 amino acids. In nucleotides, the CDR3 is TGCAGTGCTAGAGATCTAGCGGGGGGGCCTCGAGAGACCCAGTACTTC. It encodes CSARDLAGGPRETQYF.

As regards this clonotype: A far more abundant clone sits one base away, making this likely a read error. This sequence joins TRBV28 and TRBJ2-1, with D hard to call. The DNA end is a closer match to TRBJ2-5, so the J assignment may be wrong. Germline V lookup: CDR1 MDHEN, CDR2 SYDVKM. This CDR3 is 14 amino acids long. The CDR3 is CASTQGNPQRAQYF. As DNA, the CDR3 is TGTGCCAGCACGCAAGGGAACCCTCAACGAGCCCAGTACTTC.

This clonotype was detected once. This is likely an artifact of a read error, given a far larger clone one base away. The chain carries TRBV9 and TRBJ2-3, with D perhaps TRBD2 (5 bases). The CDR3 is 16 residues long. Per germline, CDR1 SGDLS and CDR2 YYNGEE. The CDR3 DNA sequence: TGCGCCAGCAGCCTCAGGACTTCCTCTCGCACAGATACGCAGTATTTT. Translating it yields CASSLRTSSRTDTQYF.

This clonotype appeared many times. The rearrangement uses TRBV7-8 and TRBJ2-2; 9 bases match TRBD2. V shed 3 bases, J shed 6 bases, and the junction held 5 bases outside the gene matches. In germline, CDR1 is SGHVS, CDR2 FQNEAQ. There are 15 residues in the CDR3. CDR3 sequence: CASSFGRGGAGELFF. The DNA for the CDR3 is TGTGCCAGCAGCTTCGGGCGGGGGGGCGCCGGGGAGCTGTTTTTT.